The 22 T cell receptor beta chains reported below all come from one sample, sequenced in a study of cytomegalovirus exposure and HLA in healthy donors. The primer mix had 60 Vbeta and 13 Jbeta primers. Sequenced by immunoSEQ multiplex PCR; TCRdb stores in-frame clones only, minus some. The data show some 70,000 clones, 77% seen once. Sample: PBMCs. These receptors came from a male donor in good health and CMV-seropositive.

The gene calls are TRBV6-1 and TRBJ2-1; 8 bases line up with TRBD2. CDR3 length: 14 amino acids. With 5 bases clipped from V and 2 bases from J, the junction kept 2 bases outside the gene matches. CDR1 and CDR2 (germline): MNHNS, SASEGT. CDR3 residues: CASSLSGAYNEQFF. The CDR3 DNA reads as TGTGCCAGCAGTCTTAGCGGGGCCTACAATGAGCAGTTCTTC.

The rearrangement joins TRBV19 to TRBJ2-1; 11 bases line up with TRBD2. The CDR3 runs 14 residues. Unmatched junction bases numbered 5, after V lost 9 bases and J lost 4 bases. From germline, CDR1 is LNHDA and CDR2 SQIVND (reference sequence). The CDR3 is CASHSGGDYNEQFF. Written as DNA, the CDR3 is TGTGCCAGCCATAGCGGGGGGGATTACAATGAGCAGTTCTTC.

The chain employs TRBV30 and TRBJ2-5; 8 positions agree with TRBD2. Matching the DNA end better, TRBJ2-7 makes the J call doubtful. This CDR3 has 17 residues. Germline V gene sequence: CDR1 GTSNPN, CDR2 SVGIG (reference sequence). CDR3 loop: CAWSHQGRGLDSYEQYF. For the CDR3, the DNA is TGTGCCTGGAGTCACCAGGGTCGGGGACTAGACTCCTACGAGCAGTACTTC.

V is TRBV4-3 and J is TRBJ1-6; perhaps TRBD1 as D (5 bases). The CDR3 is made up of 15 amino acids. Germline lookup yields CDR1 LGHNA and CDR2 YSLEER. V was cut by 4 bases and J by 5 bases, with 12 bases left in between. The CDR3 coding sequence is TGCGCCAGCAGCCGCCTGACAGCCAATAATTCACCCCTCCACTTT. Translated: CASSRLTANNSPLHF.

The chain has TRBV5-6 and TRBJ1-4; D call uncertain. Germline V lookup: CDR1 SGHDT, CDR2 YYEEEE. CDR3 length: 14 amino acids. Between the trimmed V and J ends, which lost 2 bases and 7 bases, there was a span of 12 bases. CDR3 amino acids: CASSLLRYTEKLFF. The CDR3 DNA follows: TGTGCCAGCAGCTTACTACGGTACACTGAAAAACTGTTTTTT.

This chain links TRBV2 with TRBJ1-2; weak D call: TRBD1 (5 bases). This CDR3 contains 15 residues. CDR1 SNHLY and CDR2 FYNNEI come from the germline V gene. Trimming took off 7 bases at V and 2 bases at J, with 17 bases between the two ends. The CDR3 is CASTYQRGYNYGYTF. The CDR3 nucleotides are TGTGCCAGCACCTATCAACGGGGGTACAACTATGGCTACACCTTC. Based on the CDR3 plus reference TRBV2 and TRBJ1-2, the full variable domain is EPEVTQTPSHQVTQMGQEVILRCVPISNHLYFYWYRQILGQKVEFLVSFYNNEISEKSEIFDDQFSVERPDGSNFTLKIRSTKLEDSAMYFCASTYQRGYNYGYTFGSGTRLTVV.

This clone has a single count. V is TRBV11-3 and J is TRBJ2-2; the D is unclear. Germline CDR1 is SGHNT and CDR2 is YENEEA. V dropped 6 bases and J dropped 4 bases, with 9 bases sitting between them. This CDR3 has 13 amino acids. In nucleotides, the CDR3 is TGTGCCAGCAGACCCACATCCACCGGGGAGCTGTTTTTT. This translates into CASRPTSTGELFF.

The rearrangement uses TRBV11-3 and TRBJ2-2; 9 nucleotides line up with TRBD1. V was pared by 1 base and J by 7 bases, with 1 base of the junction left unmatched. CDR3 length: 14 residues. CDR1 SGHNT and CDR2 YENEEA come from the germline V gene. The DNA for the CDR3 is TGTGCCAGCAGCTTAGGACAGGGGGTCGGGGAGCTGTTTTTT. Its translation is CASSLGQGVGELFF.

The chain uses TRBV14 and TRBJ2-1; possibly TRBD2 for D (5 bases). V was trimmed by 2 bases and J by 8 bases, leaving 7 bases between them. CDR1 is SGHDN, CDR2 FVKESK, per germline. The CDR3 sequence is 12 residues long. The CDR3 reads CASSQLRDEQFF. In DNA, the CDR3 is TGTGCCAGCAGCCAACTGAGGGATGAGCAGTTCTTC.

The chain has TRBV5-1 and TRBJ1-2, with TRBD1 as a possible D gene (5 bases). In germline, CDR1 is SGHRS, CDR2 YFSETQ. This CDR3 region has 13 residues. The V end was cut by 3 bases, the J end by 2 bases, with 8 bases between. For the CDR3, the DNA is TGCGCCAGCAGCTCCCCAGGGAACTATGGCTACACCTTC. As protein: CASSSPGNYGYTF.

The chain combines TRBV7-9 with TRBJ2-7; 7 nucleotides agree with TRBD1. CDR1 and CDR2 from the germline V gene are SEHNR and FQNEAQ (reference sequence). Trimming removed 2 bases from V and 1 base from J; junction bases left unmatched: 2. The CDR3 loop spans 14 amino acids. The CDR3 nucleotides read TGTGCCAGCAGCTTATGGGACAGATCCTACGAGCAGTACTTC. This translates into CASSLWDRSYEQYF.

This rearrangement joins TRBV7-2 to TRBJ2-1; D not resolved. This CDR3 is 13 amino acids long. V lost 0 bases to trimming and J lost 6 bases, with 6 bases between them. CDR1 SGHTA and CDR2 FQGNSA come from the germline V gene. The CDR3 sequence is CASSLAGLNEQFF. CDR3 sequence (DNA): TGTGCCAGCAGCTTAGCGGGCCTCAATGAGCAGTTCTTC.

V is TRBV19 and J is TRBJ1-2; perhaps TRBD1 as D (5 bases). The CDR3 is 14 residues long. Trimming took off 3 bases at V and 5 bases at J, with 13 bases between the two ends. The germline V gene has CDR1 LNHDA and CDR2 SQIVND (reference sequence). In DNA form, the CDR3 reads TGTGCCAGTAGTATCATAGGCAGGGAATATGGCTACACCTTC. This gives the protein CASSIIGREYGYTF.

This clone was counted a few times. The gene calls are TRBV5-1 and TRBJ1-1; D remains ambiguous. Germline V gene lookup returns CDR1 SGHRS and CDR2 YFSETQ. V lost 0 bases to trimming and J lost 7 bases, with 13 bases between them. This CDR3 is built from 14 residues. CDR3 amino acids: CASSLAFAVGEAFF. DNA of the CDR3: TGCGCCAGCAGCTTGGCCTTTGCGGTAGGTGAAGCTTTCTTT.

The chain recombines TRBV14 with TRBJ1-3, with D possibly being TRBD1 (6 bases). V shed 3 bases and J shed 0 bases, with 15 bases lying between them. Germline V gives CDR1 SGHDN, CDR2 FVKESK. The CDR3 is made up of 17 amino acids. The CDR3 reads CASSQILRTASGNTIYF. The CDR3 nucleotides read TGTGCCAGCAGCCAGATTCTCCGGACAGCCTCTGGAAACACCATATATTTT. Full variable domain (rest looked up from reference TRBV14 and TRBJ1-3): EAGVTQFPSHSVIEKGQTVTLRCDPISGHDNLYWYRRVMGKEIKFLLHFVKESKQDESGMPNNRFLAERTGGTYSTLKVQPAELEDSGVYFCASSQILRTASGNTIYFGEGSWLTVV.

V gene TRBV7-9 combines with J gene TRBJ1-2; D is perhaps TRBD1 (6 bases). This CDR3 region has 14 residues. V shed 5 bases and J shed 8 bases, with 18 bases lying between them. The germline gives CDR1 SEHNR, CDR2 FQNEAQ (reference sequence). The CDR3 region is CASSHNARGSGYTF. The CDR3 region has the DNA TGTGCCAGCAGCCACAACGCAAGGGGGAGCGGCTACACCTTC.

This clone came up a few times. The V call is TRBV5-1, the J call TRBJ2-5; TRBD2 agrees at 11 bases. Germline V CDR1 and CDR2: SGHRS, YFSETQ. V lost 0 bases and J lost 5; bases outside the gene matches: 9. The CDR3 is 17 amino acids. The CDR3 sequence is CASSLEASGGPKETQYF. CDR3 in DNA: TGCGCCAGCAGCTTGGAGGCTAGCGGGGGGCCCAAGGAGACCCAGTACTTC.

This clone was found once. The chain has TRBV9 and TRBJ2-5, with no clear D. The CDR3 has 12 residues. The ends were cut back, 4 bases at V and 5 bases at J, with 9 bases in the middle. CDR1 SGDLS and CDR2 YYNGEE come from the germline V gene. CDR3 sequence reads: CASSLPRETQYF. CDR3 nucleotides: TGTGCCAGCAGCCTACCCCGGGAGACCCAGTACTTC.

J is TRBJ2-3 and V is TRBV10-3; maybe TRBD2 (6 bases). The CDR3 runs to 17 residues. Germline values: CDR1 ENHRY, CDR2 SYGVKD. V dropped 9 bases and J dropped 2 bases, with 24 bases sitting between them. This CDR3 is CAISYPPSSVVTDTQYF. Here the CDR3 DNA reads TGTGCCATTTCTTACCCCCCTTCTAGCGTTGTCACAGATACGCAGTATTTT.

CDR3 protein: CASSGSNRELFF. CDR3 nucleotides: TGTGCCAGCAGTGGTTCCAATCGGGAGCTGTTTTTT. This rearrangement joins TRBV2 to TRBJ2-2, with D hard to call. This CDR3 has 12 amino acids. V lost 4 bases to trimming and J lost 9 bases, with 9 bases between them. CDR1 SNHLY and CDR2 FYNNEI come from the germline V gene.

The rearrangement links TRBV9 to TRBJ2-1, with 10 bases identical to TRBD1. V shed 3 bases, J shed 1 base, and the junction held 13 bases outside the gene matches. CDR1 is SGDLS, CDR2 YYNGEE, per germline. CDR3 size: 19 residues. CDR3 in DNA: TGTGCCAGCAGCGCCCGTCGGGACAGGGGTTACAGTTCCTACAATGAGCAGTTCTTC. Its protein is CASSARRDRGYSSYNEQFF.

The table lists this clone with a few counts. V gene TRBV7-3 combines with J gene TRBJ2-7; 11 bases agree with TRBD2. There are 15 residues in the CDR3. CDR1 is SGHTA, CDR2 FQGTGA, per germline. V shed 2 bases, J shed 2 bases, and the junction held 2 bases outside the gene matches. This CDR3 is CASSLGLAGPYEQYF. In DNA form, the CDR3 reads TGTGCCAGCAGCTTAGGACTAGCGGGCCCCTACGAGCAGTACTTC.